A single sample is the source of the 10 T cell receptor beta chains below, sequenced in a study of blood T cell repertoires in COVID-19. Profiling relied on immunoSEQ multiplex PCR, and the TCRdb table lists in-frame clones only, not all of them. The sample yields 270,000 or so clones, roughly 85% seen once. What was sequenced was peripheral blood. The receptors derive from a woman in her thirties with active or convalescent COVID-19.

V gene TRBV7-9 combines with J gene TRBJ1-1; the D is unclear. The CDR3 covers 15 residues. V lost 10 bases and J 4 bases, leaving 22 bases between the germline ends. The germline V gene has CDR1 SEHNR and CDR2 FQNEAQ (reference sequence). The CDR3 protein is CANISLEEAITEAFF. In DNA, the CDR3 is TGTGCCAACATTTCCCTAGAGGAGGCGATCACTGAAGCTTTCTTT.

This clone was recorded only once. The chain combines TRBV30 with TRBJ1-2; TRBD1 matches 7 bases. Per the germline V gene, CDR1 is GTSNPN and CDR2 is SVGIG (reference sequence). V was clipped by 8 bases and J by 0 bases; unmatched bases: 6. The CDR3 consists of 13 residues. The CDR3 DNA is TGTGCCGGAACAGGGGAAGCTAACTATGGCTACACCTTC. It specifies CAGTGEANYGYTF. The full variable domain, its missing parts supplied by reference TRBV30 and TRBJ1-2, is SQTIHQWPATLVQPVGSPLSLECTVEGTSNPNLYWYRQAAGRGLQLLFYSVGIGQISSEVPQNLSASRPQDRQFILSSKKLLLSDSGFYLCAGTGEANYGYTFGSGTRLTVV.

The chain couples TRBV28 to TRBJ2-7; 9 bases agree with TRBD1. Trimming cost V 5 bases and J 2 bases; bases outside gene matches: 4. This CDR3 has 14 amino acids. The germline CDR1 and CDR2 sequences are MDHEN and SYDVKM. The chain's CDR3 is CASSLRTGAYEQYF. The CDR3 nucleotides are TGTGCCAGCAGTCTAAGGACAGGGGCCTACGAGCAGTACTTC.

The rearrangement links TRBV2 to TRBJ2-7; 12 positions agree with TRBD1. Germline assignment: CDR1 SNHLY and CDR2 FYNNEI. The CDR3 has 14 residues. V lost 6 bases to trimming and J lost 3 bases; unmatched junction nucleotides: 3. Written as DNA, the CDR3 is TGTGCCAGCAGGGGGACAGGGGGCTTCTACGAGCAGTACTTC. Its translation: CASRGTGGFYEQYF.

The chain carries TRBV13 and TRBJ2-1; TRBD1 aligns across 11 bases. V was pared by 5 bases and J by 8 bases, with 8 bases of the junction left unmatched. The CDR3 spans 15 residues. The germline V gene has CDR1 PRHDT and CDR2 FYEKMQ (reference sequence). The chain's CDR3 is CASSLGQGAFYEQFF. The CDR3 DNA sequence: TGTGCCAGCAGCCTTGGACAGGGGGCGTTTTATGAGCAGTTCTTC. Full variable domain (remainder filled in from reference TRBV13 and TRBJ2-1): AAGVIQSPRHLIKEKRETATLKCYPIPRHDTVYWYQQGPGQDPQFLISFYEKMQSDKGSIPDRFSAQQFSDYHSELNMSSLELGDSALYFCASSLGQGAFYEQFFGPGTRLTVL.

The rearrangement links TRBV5-1 to TRBJ1-5; 9 bases align to TRBD1. This CDR3 region has 14 residues. Germline loops: CDR1 SGHRS, CDR2 YFSETQ. Trimming cost V 3 bases and J 4 bases; bases outside gene matches: 2. The chain's CDR3 is CASSSGQGNQPQHF. For the CDR3, the DNA is TGCGCCAGCAGCTCAGGACAGGGGAATCAGCCCCAGCATTTT.

The sample holds a few counts of this clone. The chain couples TRBV5-4 to TRBJ1-3, with 12 bases identical to TRBD1. Germline assignment: CDR1 SGHNT and CDR2 YYREEE (reference sequence). This CDR3 is built from 17 residues. After removal of 0 bases from V and 2 bases from J, the junction contained 3 bases not matched to a gene. The CDR3 reads CASSLEGQGAPGNTIYF. CDR3 nucleotide sequence: TGTGCCAGCAGCTTGGAGGGACAGGGGGCCCCTGGAAACACCATATATTTT. Full variable domain (outside the CDR3, taken from reference TRBV5-4 and TRBJ1-3): ETGVTQSPTHLIKTRGQQVTLRCSSQSGHNTVSWYQQALGQGPQFIFQYYREEENGRGNFPPRFSGLQFPNYSSELNVNALELDDSALYLCASSLEGQGAPGNTIYFGEGSWLTVV.

This chain joins TRBV18 and TRBJ1-2; a weak D match, TRBD1 (6 bases). The CDR3 totals 14 residues. Deletions cut 5 bases from V and 1 base from J, with 11 bases between. CDR1 and CDR2 (germline): KGHSH, LQKENI. DNA for the CDR3: TGTGCCAGCTCAGCCGACAGGAATAACTATGGCTACACCTTC. Its protein product is CASSADRNNYGYTF.

This clone was observed once. This rearrangement joins TRBV29-1 to TRBJ1-2; 7 positions match TRBD1. This CDR3 has 13 amino acids. Germline values: CDR1 SQVTM, CDR2 ANQGSEA. V lost 4 bases, J lost 4 bases, and 6 bases stayed unmatched. The CDR3 DNA is TGCAGCGTTGCAGGGGGTGGTGTCTATGGCTACACCTTC. Amino acid sequence: CSVAGGGVYGYTF.

This sequence joins TRBV7-2 and TRBJ2-2, with 11 bases aligning to TRBD1. The CDR3 contains 17 residues. Germline assignment: CDR1 SGHTA and CDR2 FQGNSA. V gave up 2 bases and J gave up 4 bases; unmatched junction bases: 6. The CDR3 loop reads CASSLFGTGGITGELFF. The CDR3 DNA sequence: TGTGCCAGCAGCTTATTCGGGACAGGGGGGATCACCGGGGAGCTGTTTTTT.